This T cell receptor (beta chain) comes out of a study of response to subunit inactivated influenza vaccine (dated by TCRdb to 2016 to 2019). For the wider study: Deep quantitative profiling of the T cell receptor repertoire was used in the study to follow responses to a trivalent subunit inactivated influenza vaccine. The paper's findings and limits, for the study overall: According to the authors, only a limited number of new T cells may be recruited by each seasonal influenza vaccination.

Libraries were prepared through RT-PCR. These reads were obtained on an Illumina HiSeq 2500. Using fastp at Q25 and MiXCR, TCRdb reprocessed the public reads and kept productive beta chains. Each CDR3 protein appears once, grouped with its most common genes and DNA. Present in this sample are 530,000 or so distinct CDR3 sequences, about 25% of which were seen just once. 1.5% to 2% of the sample is in the top ten clones. Points on this clonotype: The antigen this receptor binds is unknown. The sample holds no much larger clone one base away, and base qualities are not on file.

The V end gives up 6 bases and the J end 0 bases, leaving 3 bases in the junction not matched to a gene. The germline V gene provides CDR1 ENHRY and CDR2 SYGVKD. Measured from the cysteine to the phenylalanine, the CDR3 is 15 residues long. The CDR3 DNA has 45 bases and is translated from base 1. This sequence was found in a man aged 50 to 60 who received an inactivated influenza vaccine. Donor details come from another sample of the same person, matched by shared clones. Here the chain combines TRBV10-3 and TRBJ1-3, with 9 bases matching TRBD1. The material sequenced was CD4+ T cells sorted from PBMCs, taken 5 days after vaccination. The nucleotide sequence reads TGTGCCATCAGGACAGGGGGAAACTCTGGAAACACCATATATTTT. Translated, this is CAIRTGGNSGNTIYF.